This TCR beta chain appears in the sequencing data of a study of blood T cells in healthy people across ages. Whole-study context: The capture of about one barcoded beta molecule per two T cells was achieved by template switching.

Points on this clonotype: What it binds is unknown.

The trim removed 5 bases at V and 4 bases at J, leaving 6 bases unmatched. The CDR3 has 13 amino acids. Germline V gives CDR1 DFQATT, CDR2 SNEGSKA (reference sequence). The study's findings and limits: Those diversity estimates obtained from one million T cells were thought to be underestimates.

For the second PCR, which ran for about 6 to 11 cycles, a sample-barcoded 5' primer and a J-beta primer mix were used. Each sample provided no less than 2.5 million CDR3-containing paired-end reads. TCRdb reanalysed the 5' RACE reads using MiXCR and keeps one entry per CDR3 protein. The sample comprises 650,000 to 700,000 distinct CDR3 sequences, 52% of which are singletons, and roughly 13% rests with the top ten. Each donor had 8.5 to 10 milliliters of peripheral blood drawn. The chain couples TRBV20-1 to TRBJ2-7; 9 bases are a match to TRBD1. The clonotype comes from a woman of 80 years or more in good health. The sample was blood. The CDR3 spells CSAYPGQGYEQYF. DNA for the CDR3: TGCAGTGCTTATCCGGGACAGGGTTACGAGCAGTACTTC.